The sequence of this T cell receptor beta chain was determined in a study of blood T cell repertoires in COVID-19. Sequencing used immunoSEQ multiplex PCR; TCRdb keeps in-frame clones, though not all of them. The sample lists about 140,000 clones; 80% to 90% were seen once. The CDR3 has 16 residues. With V trimmed by 5 bases and J by 4 bases, 13 bases remained unmatched. Germline V CDR1 and CDR2: MDHEN, SYDVKM. This TCR was recovered from a man aged 60 to 69 with active or convalescent COVID-19. Sequenced sample: peripheral blood. This sequence joins TRBV28 and TRBJ2-5, with 7 bases that match TRBD1. Here the CDR3 DNA reads TGTGCCAGCAGTGCCCACAGGGGTCGACAGAGAGAGACCCAGTACTTC. Translated: CASSAHRGRQRETQYF.